The clone carrying this T cell receptor (beta chain) was observed at least ten times. Its antigen is undetermined. The data originate from a study of glioma-infiltrating T cells. Notes on the study in general: Tissue and blood shared very few CDR3 sequences. Tissue-blood divergence was below expectation in non-neoplastic patients, above in gliomas.

The iRepertoire nested amplicon-rescue multiplex PCR amplified TCR alpha and beta CDR3s from RNA. For one-step reverse transcription and amplification, roughly 95-450 ng of tissue mRNA or PBMC total RNA was used. TCRdb passed the multiplex PCR reads through MiXCR, listing each CDR3 protein once. Altogether approximately 120,000 distinct CDR3 sequences are present, around a quarter being singletons, with the ten largest covering 35%. CDR3 length: 16 amino acids. Germline V lookup: CDR1 SGHAT, CDR2 FQNNGV. The V and J ends lost 1 base and 7 bases, in that order; junction bases with no gene match: 10. The source material was glioma tissue, nonneoplastic brain tissue, or PBMCs (not recorded which). The sequence came from a human donor with low-grade glioma or glioblastoma, undergoing nonglioma brain surgery, or in good health (not recorded which). This chain connects TRBV11-2 to TRBJ2-1, with 7 nucleotides matching TRBD2. Here the CDR3 reads CASSLAGGGERNEQFF. The CDR3 DNA is TGTGCCAGCAGCTTAGCCGGTGGGGGGGAGCGGAATGAGCAGTTCTTC.